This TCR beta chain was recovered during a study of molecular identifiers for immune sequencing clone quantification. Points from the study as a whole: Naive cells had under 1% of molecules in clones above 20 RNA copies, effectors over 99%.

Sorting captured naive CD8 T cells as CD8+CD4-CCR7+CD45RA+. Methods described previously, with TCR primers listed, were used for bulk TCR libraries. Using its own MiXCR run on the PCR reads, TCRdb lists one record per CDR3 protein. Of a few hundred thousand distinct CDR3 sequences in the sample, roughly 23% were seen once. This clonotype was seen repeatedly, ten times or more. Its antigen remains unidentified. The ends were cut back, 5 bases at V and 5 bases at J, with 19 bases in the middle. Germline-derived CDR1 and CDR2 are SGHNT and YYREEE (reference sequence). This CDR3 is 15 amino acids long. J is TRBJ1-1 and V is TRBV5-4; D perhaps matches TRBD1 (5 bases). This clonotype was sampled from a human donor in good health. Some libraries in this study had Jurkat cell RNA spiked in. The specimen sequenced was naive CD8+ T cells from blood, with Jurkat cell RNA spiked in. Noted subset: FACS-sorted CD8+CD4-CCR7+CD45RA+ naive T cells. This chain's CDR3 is CASSIGGVVGTEAFF. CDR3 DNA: TGTGCCAGCAGTATTGGGGGGGTAGTTGGGACTGAAGCTTTCTTT.